The 25 T cell receptor beta chains reported below all come from one sample, sequenced in a study of T cells in Graves' hyperthyroidism and ophthalmopathy. Amplification yielded TCR beta CDR3 regions, with RNA transcripts as the source. HTBI primers drove first-round RT-PCR of the TCR CDR3. TCRdb re-called the multiplex PCR reads through MiXCR, storing one row per CDR3 protein. The repertoire holds some 510,000 distinct CDR3 sequences, with around 21% as singletons. Sequences were obtained from blood. The receptors stem from a young man with Graves' hyperthyroidism.

The rearrangement links TRBV11-2 to TRBJ2-4, with 11 bases identical to TRBD2. This CDR3 spans 17 amino acids. Trimming at V came to 3 bases and at J to 3 bases, leaving 7 bases not matched to a gene. Germline V lookup: CDR1 SGHAT, CDR2 FQNNGV. The DNA for the CDR3 is TGTGCCAGCAGCTTTGGGGGACTAGCGGATAACAAAAACATTCAGTACTTC. Translation: CASSFGGLADNKNIQYF.

This clonotype has at least ten counts. V is TRBV20-1 and J is TRBJ1-1; D gene unclear. There are 17 residues in the CDR3. Per germline, CDR1 DFQATT and CDR2 SNEGSKA (reference sequence). Trimming pared 0 bases from V and 7 bases from J, leaving 24 bases between. The DNA of the CDR3 is TGCAGTGCTAGAGACTCCCTAGGATTCGTGACTACCGTTGAAGCTTTCTTT. Protein product: CSARDSLGFVTTVEAFF.

The sample holds many counts of this clonotype. V is TRBV28 and J is TRBJ1-1; tentatively, D is TRBD1 (5 bases). The germline CDR1 and CDR2 sequences are MDHEN and SYDVKM. The CDR3 is made up of 16 amino acids. V was shortened by 3 bases and J by 4 bases, with 18 bases between the two germline ends. As DNA, the CDR3 is TGTGCCAGCAGTTTTGGGCCCCGGGGCCAAGGCACTGAAGCTTTCTTT. Its protein is CASSFGPRGQGTEAFF.

The chain has TRBV12-3 or TRBV12-4 and TRBJ1-5, with 8 bases aligning to TRBD1. The CDR3 sequence is 16 residues long. V lost 2 bases to trimming and J lost 7 bases; unmatched junction nucleotides: 10. CDR3 nucleotide sequence: TGTGCCAGCAGTTTATGGGACAGGAGACGTCGGCAGCCCCAGCATTTT. This translates into CASSLWDRRRRQPQHF.

There are many counts of this clonotype. The chain links TRBV11-2 to TRBJ1-2; TRBD1 might be the D (6 bases). The CDR3 covers 14 residues. V lost 6 bases, J lost 3 bases, and 14 bases lay in between. Germline V gene sequence: CDR1 SGHAT, CDR2 FQNNGV. CDR3 amino acids: CASRPVGQDYGYTF. The CDR3 coding sequence is TGTGCCAGCAGACCCGTGGGACAAGACTATGGCTACACCTTC.

J is TRBJ1-1 and V is TRBV29-1; 7 nucleotides align to TRBD1. Per germline, CDR1 SQVTM and CDR2 ANQGSEA. The CDR3 spans 16 residues. V trimming: 5 bases; J trimming: 0 bases; junction bases outside the gene matches: 12. This CDR3 reads CSVRNWRQGLNTEAFF. The CDR3 DNA is TGCAGCGTTAGAAATTGGAGACAGGGCCTGAACACTGAAGCTTTCTTT.

This clonotype was counted ten times or more. The chain recombines TRBV6-1 with TRBJ1-1; no reliable D call. Trimming removed 10 bases at V and 6 bases at J, with 18 bases between. The germline CDR1 and CDR2 sequences are MNHNS and SASEGT. CDR3 length: 13 residues. The CDR3 here is CATEEVAPPEAFF. The CDR3 nucleotides are TGTGCCACTGAGGAGGTTGCCCCCCCTGAAGCTTTCTTT.

This clonotype has a count of ten or more. The chain recombines TRBV25-1 with TRBJ1-3; TRBD1 is a possible D gene (5 bases). The V gene's germline CDR1 is MGHDK and CDR2 SYGVNS. Trimming pared 10 bases from V and 1 base from J, leaving 11 bases between. This CDR3 contains 13 residues. The CDR3 protein is CATAGISGNTIYF. The CDR3 bases are TGTGCCACCGCAGGGATATCTGGAAACACCATATATTTT.

This clonotype has a single count. The chain's CDR3 is CASSPGTGASNYGYTF. DNA of the CDR3: TGTGCCAGCAGCCCCGGAACGGGGGCCTCTAACTATGGCTACACCTTC. V is TRBV27 and J is TRBJ1-2, with D perhaps matching TRBD1 (6 bases). This CDR3 is 16 amino acids long. Deletions cut 6 bases from V and 0 bases from J, with 17 bases between. Germline V gives CDR1 MNHEY, CDR2 SMNVEV (reference sequence).

Ten or more counts support this clonotype. DNA of the CDR3: TGTGCCAGCAGTTACGAACAGGGGAACTATGGCTACACCTTC. It codes for CASSYEQGNYGYTF. The chain is built from TRBV6-5 and TRBJ1-2; TRBD1 matches 7 bases. CDR3 length: 14 residues. V trimming: 2 bases; J trimming: 2 bases; junction bases outside the gene matches: 2. CDR1 and CDR2 (germline): MNHEY, SVGAGI.

This chain links TRBV7-6 with TRBJ2-2; 8 bases map to TRBD2. This CDR3 spans 17 amino acids. Germline V gives CDR1 SGHVS, CDR2 FNYEAQ. Trimming took 4 bases from V and 2 from J; bases not matched to a gene: 9. The CDR3 bases are TGTGCCAGCAGCTGGATTCTAGCGGGCGATAACACCGGGGAGCTGTTTTTT. Amino acid sequence: CASSWILAGDNTGELFF.

This clonotype was seen a handful of times. V usage is TRBV19 and J usage is TRBJ1-1; D is possibly TRBD1 (5 bases). The CDR3 is 13 amino acids. Germline V gene sequence: CDR1 LNHDA, CDR2 SQIVND (reference sequence). V lost 5 bases and J 5 bases, leaving 12 bases between the germline ends. The CDR3 nucleotides are TGTGCCAGTAGTGCAGCAGGGAGAACTGAAGCTTTCTTT. This codes for CASSAAGRTEAFF.

This clonotype was seen only a few times. The chain joins TRBV11-1 to TRBJ2-7; 14 nucleotides match TRBD2. The ends lost 5 bases at V and 3 bases at J; junction bases unmatched: 6. The CDR3 length is 16 residues. CDR1 is SGHAT, CDR2 FQDESV, per germline (reference sequence). The CDR3: CASSEGLAGDLYEQYF. DNA of the CDR3: TGTGCCAGCAGCGAGGGACTAGCGGGGGACCTCTACGAGCAGTACTTC.

This clonotype was recorded at least ten times. This chain connects TRBV6-5 to TRBJ1-2; maybe TRBD1 (5 bases). Germline CDR1 and CDR2: MNHEY and SVGAGI. V shed 2 bases and J shed 0 bases, with 13 bases lying between them. The CDR3 has 16 residues. The CDR3 region is CASSYPGTVTNYGYTF. In nucleotides, the CDR3 is TGTGCCAGCAGTTACCCCGGGACGGTTACTAACTATGGCTACACCTTC.

This chain connects TRBV6-1 to TRBJ1-5, with no clear D. CDR1 is MNHNS and CDR2 is SASEGT in the germline V gene. The ends were cut back, 5 bases at V and 2 bases at J, with 13 bases in the middle. This CDR3 is built from 15 residues. CDR3 protein: CASSPTMGGNQPQHF. In DNA form, the CDR3 reads TGTGCCAGCAGTCCCACAATGGGAGGCAATCAGCCCCAGCATTTT.

This clonotype was seen ten or more times. J is TRBJ1-3 and V is TRBV12-3 or TRBV12-4; D is perhaps TRBD1 (5 bases). The length of the CDR3 is 15 residues. Trimming took 3 bases from V and 4 from J, leaving 13 bases between them. CDR3 sequence (DNA): TGTGCCAGCAGTTTCCTTCAGGGTGAAGGAAACACCATATATTTT. Its protein product is CASSFLQGEGNTIYF.

This clonotype has more than one count but fewer than ten. The chain uses TRBV10-3 and TRBJ1-1; D is possibly TRBD1 (5 bases). The ends were cut back, 3 bases at V and 1 base at J, with 12 bases in the middle. Germline V gene data show CDR1 as ENHRY and CDR2 as SYGVKD. The CDR3 sequence is 15 residues long. The CDR3 region has the DNA TGTGCCATCAGTGACAGGGTTTTAGAGAACACTGAAGCTTTCTTT. It translates to CAISDRVLENTEAFF.

This clonotype came up many times. The chain uses TRBV27 and TRBJ1-6; tentatively, D is TRBD1 (6 bases). The CDR3 extends over 16 amino acids. Deletions cut 4 bases from V and 9 bases from J, with 19 bases between. Per germline, CDR1 MNHEY and CDR2 SMNVEV (reference sequence). The CDR3 loop reads CASSYGGRTDLSPLHF. The CDR3 bases are TGTGCCAGCAGTTACGGGGGTAGGACAGACCTTTCACCCCTCCACTTT.

This clonotype appeared many times. J is TRBJ1-1 and V is TRBV5-1; weak D call: TRBD1 (5 bases). There are 15 residues in the CDR3. V lost 1 base, J lost 3 bases, and 13 bases lay in between. CDR1 and CDR2 (germline): SGHRS, YFSETQ. CDR3 amino acids: CASSLKGHRDTEAFF. The CDR3 nucleotides read TGCGCCAGCAGCTTGAAAGGACATAGGGACACTGAAGCTTTCTTT. Variable domain in full (rest from reference TRBV5-1 and TRBJ1-1): KAGVTQTPRYLIKTRGQQVTLSCSPISGHRSVSWYQQTPGQGLQFLFEYFSETQRNKGNFPGRFSGRQFSNSRSEMNVSTLELGDSALYLCASSLKGHRDTEAFFGQGTRLTVV.

The chain combines TRBV12-3 or TRBV12-4 with TRBJ1-5; D possibly corresponds to TRBD1 (6 bases). V lost 7 bases and J lost 7, with 17 bases in between. This CDR3 contains 14 residues. CDR3 nucleotide sequence: TGTGCCAGCACCCGAGGGGGGGTTGTACAGCCCCAGCATTTT. Protein product: CASTRGGVVQPQHF.

V and J are TRBV4-1 and TRBJ2-7, with 10 nucleotides matching TRBD2. Trimming took 4 bases from V and 3 from J; bases not matched to a gene: 6. The CDR3 covers 15 residues. Germline values: CDR1 MGHRA, CDR2 YSYEKL. The CDR3 DNA follows: TGCGCCAGCAGCCGGTTAGCGGGAGGTATCTACGAGCAGTACTTC. Its protein is CASSRLAGGIYEQYF.

This clonotype has ten or more counts. The gene calls are TRBV19 and TRBJ2-2; D call uncertain. Germline V CDR1 and CDR2: LNHDA, SQIVND (reference sequence). Deletions cut 3 bases from V and 0 bases from J, with 8 bases between. The CDR3 has 15 amino acids. The CDR3 DNA is TGTGCCAGTAGTATGGGTATCGCGAACACCGGGGAGCTGTTTTTT. This sequence encodes CASSMGIANTGELFF. Full variable domain (rest looked up from reference TRBV19 and TRBJ2-2): DGGITQSPKYLFRKEGQNVTLSCEQNLNHDAMYWYRQDPGQGLRLIYYSQIVNDFQKGDIAEGYSVSREKKESFPLTVTSAQKNPTAFYLCASSMGIANTGELFFGEGSRLTVL.

This clonotype occurred a few times. A read error is possible here, since a much larger clone lies one base away. V is TRBV6-1 and J is TRBJ1-1; D not certain. Per the germline V gene, CDR1 is MNHNS and CDR2 is SASEGT. The CDR3 consists of 13 residues. V gave up 4 bases and J gave up 1 base, with 7 bases separating them. The CDR3 loop reads CASSATENTEAFF. Written as DNA, the CDR3 is TGTGCCAGCAGTGCCACGGAGAACACTGAAGCTTTCTTT.

The sample holds many counts of this clonotype. CDR3: CATPDRGPGGYTF. The CDR3 DNA reads as TGTGCCACCCCAGACAGGGGGCCGGGTGGCTACACCTTC. This chain uses TRBV7-3 with TRBJ1-2, with 10 bases that match TRBD1. The CDR3 totals 13 residues. The V gene end was trimmed by 10 bases and the J gene end by 7 bases; junction bases not matched to a gene: 9. Looked up from germline, CDR1 is SGHTA and CDR2 is FQGTGA.

This clonotype has at least ten counts. V gene TRBV6-2 or TRBV6-3 combines with J gene TRBJ1-2, with 10 bases that match TRBD1. The length of the CDR3 is 15 residues. Trimming removed 5 bases from V and 7 bases from J; junction bases left unmatched: 10. Germline assignment: CDR1 MNHEY and CDR2 SVGEGT. The CDR3 protein is CASSPPTGGRLGYTF. The CDR3, as DNA: TGTGCCAGCAGTCCTCCGACAGGGGGCCGCCTTGGCTACACCTTC.